Described below is a single T cell receptor (beta chain) sequence and its context. CDR3 length: 16 amino acids. Per the germline V gene, CDR1 is MRHNA and CDR2 is SNTAGT. The V gene end was trimmed by 4 bases and the J gene end by 4 bases; junction bases not matched to a gene: 8. These data belong to a study of cytomegalovirus exposure and HLA in healthy donors. The PCR used 60 Vbeta and 13 Jbeta primers. Method: immunoSEQ multiplex PCR; TCRdb's copy keeps in-frame clones and lacks some. This sample's clone table lists around 100,000 clones. Sequencing input: PBMCs. The chain joins TRBV6-4 to TRBJ2-1, with 9 bases aligning to TRBD2. The origin of this receptor is a young man in good health and CMV-seronegative. The CDR3 DNA follows: TGTGCCAGCAGTGCCTATAGCGGGGGCGCGTACAATGAGCAGTTCTTC. The encoded protein is CASSAYSGGAYNEQFF.